This entry is about one TCR beta chain. In the source study's methods: Reference gene primer amplification gave estimated nucleated cell counts. Generated by immunoSEQ multiplex PCR, the TCRdb table keeps only in-frame clones and is missing some. D and trimming were read from the DNA, whereas the V and J calls and clone size are those reported in that table. The sample carries about 130,000 clones, 85% recorded once. The CDR3 sequence is 16 residues long. Germline loops: CDR1 SGHVS, CDR2 FNYEAQ. V shed 5 bases and J shed 2 bases, with 19 bases lying between them. The source of the sample is a study of blood T cell repertoires in COVID-19. Study-wide context: Acute and convalescent COVID-19 samples came from the United States, Italy and Spain. PBMCs, B-cell-depleted T cells, or T cells were the source of the cDNA or gDNA that made up the material.

The clonotype was recovered from an elderly man with active or convalescent COVID-19. The sample taken for sequencing was peripheral blood. The chain recombines TRBV7-6 with TRBJ2-7, with a tentative D call TRBD1 (6 bases). CDR3: CASSPISRQDPYEQYF. The DNA for the CDR3 is TGTGCCAGCAGCCCGATATCTCGACAGGATCCCTACGAGCAGTACTTC.